This TCR beta chain was captured by sequencing in a study of regulatory T cells in long-lasting Graves disease. Time point reported: persistent/refractory GD, antithyroid drugs over 5 years with positive TRAb. The authors made the TCR library using RNA they extracted from PBMCs. To make TCR beta libraries, researchers used iRepertoire HTBI primers and Arm-PCR of CDR3 regions. In TCRdb, the multiplex PCR reads were re-called with MiXCR into one record per CDR3 protein. This table holds 450,000 or so distinct CDR3 sequences, around a fifth found once. The CDR3 is 15 residues long. Per the germline V gene, CDR1 is MDHEN and CDR2 is SYDVKM. V lost 6 bases to trimming and J lost 7 bases; unmatched junction nucleotides: 8.

This material consisted of peripheral blood mononuclear cells (PBMCs), taken when the disease was refractory, from a patient treated with antithyroid drugs. The TCR was taken from a female donor with Graves disease. The gene calls are TRBV28 and TRBJ1-4; 10 bases match TRBD1. This CDR3 reads CASSTGTGVGEKLFF. The CDR3 DNA reads TGTGCCAGCAGCACCGGGACAGGGGTCGGTGAAAAACTGTTTTTT.